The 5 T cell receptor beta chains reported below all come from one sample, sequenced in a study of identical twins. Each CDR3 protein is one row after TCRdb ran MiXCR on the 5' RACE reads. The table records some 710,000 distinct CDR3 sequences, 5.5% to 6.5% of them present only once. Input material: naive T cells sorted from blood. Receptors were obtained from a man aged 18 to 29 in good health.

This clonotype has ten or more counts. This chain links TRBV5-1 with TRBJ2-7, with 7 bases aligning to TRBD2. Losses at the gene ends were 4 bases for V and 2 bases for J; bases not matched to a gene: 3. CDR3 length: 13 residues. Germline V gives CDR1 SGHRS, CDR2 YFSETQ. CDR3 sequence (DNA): TGCGCCAGCAGCCCTAGCGGTACCTACGAGCAGTACTTC. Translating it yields CASSPSGTYEQYF.

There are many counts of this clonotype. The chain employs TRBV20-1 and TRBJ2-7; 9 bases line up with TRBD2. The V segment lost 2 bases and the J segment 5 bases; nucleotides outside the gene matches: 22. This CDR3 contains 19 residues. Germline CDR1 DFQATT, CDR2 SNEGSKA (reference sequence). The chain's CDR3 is CSARLFRTLQIAGENEQYF. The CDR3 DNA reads TGCAGTGCTAGATTATTCCGAACACTCCAGATAGCGGGAGAAAACGAGCAGTACTTC.

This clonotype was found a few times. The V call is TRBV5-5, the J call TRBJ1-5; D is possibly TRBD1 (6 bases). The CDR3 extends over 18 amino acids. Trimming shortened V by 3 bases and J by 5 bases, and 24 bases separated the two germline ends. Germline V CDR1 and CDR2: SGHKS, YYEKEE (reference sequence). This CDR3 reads CASSSPVLGGRRDQPQHF. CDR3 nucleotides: TGTGCCAGCAGCTCGCCAGTGTTGGGGGGGCGGCGGGATCAGCCCCAGCATTTT.

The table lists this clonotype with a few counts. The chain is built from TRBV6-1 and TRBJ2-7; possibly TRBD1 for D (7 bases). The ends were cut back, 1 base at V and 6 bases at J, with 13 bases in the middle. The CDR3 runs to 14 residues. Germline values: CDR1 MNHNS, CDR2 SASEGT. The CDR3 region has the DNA TGTGCCAGCAGTGAAGGCAGGGGGGCCCTCGAGCAGTACGTC. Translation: CASSEGRGALEQYV.

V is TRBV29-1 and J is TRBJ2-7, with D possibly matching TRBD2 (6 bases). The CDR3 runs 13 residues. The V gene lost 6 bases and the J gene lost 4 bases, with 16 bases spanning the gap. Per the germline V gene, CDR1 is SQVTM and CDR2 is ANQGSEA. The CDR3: CSVTGRFTYEQYF. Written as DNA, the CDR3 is TGCAGCGTCACGGGGAGGTTCACGTACGAGCAGTACTTC.